The 6 T cell receptor beta chains in this list originate from one sample, sequenced in a study of read filtering for tumor transcriptome and immune sequencing. This library used approximately 0.4 ug RNA and molecular barcoded adaptors spanning alpha/delta and beta/gamma chains. Each CDR3 protein gets one entry after TCRdb re-called the reads with MiXCR. The sample carries 93,000 or so distinct CDR3 sequences, roughly 21% recorded once. Sequences were obtained from a population of CD138-negative cells sorted from bone marrow. The receptors here all came from a donor aged 40 or older with multiple myeloma.

This clonotype was counted ten times or more. This chain joins TRBV10-3 and TRBJ1-1, with D unclear. This CDR3 spans 14 amino acids. Germline V CDR1 and CDR2: ENHRY, SYGVKD. Trimming removed 0 bases from V and 1 base from J, with 6 bases in between. The CDR3 here is CAISESIGNTEAFF. The CDR3, as DNA: TGTGCCATCAGTGAGTCTATAGGGAACACTGAAGCTTTCTTT.

This clonotype has a count of ten or more. This chain connects TRBV6-6 to TRBJ2-7; D remains unclear. The CDR3 sequence is 12 residues long. V shed 6 bases and J shed 7 bases, with 13 bases lying between them. CDR1 is MNHNY, CDR2 SVGAGI, per germline (reference sequence). CDR3 protein: CASSLPAREQYF. In nucleotides, the CDR3 is TGTGCCAGCAGCCTCCCAGCGCGGGAGCAGTACTTC.

As to this clonotype: This may be a read error, as it is one base from a much larger clone. V and J are TRBV20-1 and TRBJ1-4; maybe TRBD1 (5 bases). The V end was cut by 4 bases, the J end by 12 bases, with 18 bases between. Germline CDR1 and CDR2: DFQATT and SNEGSKA (reference sequence). The CDR3 is 13 residues long. The DNA of the CDR3 is TGCAGTGCTACTCCGGGACGGAGGGAACAACTGTTTTTT. As protein: CSATPGRREQLFF.

The gene calls are TRBV19 and TRBJ2-2; no definite D call. Germline CDR1 is LNHDA and CDR2 is SQIVND (reference sequence). The germline V and J ends were trimmed by 1 base and 1 base, with 10 bases remaining between them. The length of the CDR3 is 16 residues. This chain's CDR3 is CASSIVKVLNTGELFF. The CDR3 DNA sequence: TGTGCCAGTAGTATAGTGAAGGTCTTGAACACCGGGGAGCTGTTTTTT.

In its sample, this clonotype was seen many times. The chain combines TRBV20-1 with TRBJ1-1; D is unresolved. Germline V gene lookup returns CDR1 DFQATT and CDR2 SNEGSKA (reference sequence). The V end lost 3 bases, the J end lost 1 base, and 15 bases lay between the germline ends. The CDR3 length is 15 residues. CDR3 amino acids: CSASPGPPSNTEAFF. In DNA form, the CDR3 reads TGCAGTGCTAGTCCAGGACCCCCGTCGAACACTGAAGCTTTCTTT.

J is TRBJ1-1 and V is TRBV30; D gene ambiguous. Germline assignment: CDR1 GTSNPN and CDR2 SVGIG (reference sequence). The ends were cut back, 4 bases at V and 1 base at J, with 4 bases in the middle. CDR3 length: 11 residues. The CDR3 loop is CAWKGNTEAFF. CDR3 nucleotide sequence: TGTGCCTGGAAAGGGAACACTGAAGCTTTCTTT.